A selection of T cell receptor beta chains follows, all from one sample in a study of blood T cell dynamics during melanoma immunotherapy. TCRdb's copy holds only in-frame clones and misses some; the assay was immunoSEQ multiplex PCR. The data show around 3,300 clones, around 92% seen once. Specimen: effector memory CD8+ T cells from blood, collected from a patient treated with checkpoint blockade. The source of these receptors is a human donor with melanoma. Both conserved end residues are part of each CDR3.

v_call	cdr3_aa
TRBV6-5	CASRRPGLEQFF
TRBV7-8	CASSPARGLKGTQYF
TRBV27	CASSFPSGRGREQFF
TRBV5-6	CASSPGGDGYTF
TRBV4-3	CASSQKQGAPGQPQHF
TRBV19	CASGYKLGNTEAFF
TRBV14	CASSQDRGPGHYGYTF
TRBV11-2	CASSLSGKSDTQYF
TRBV4-3	CASSPDRGAYEQYF
TRBV13	CASRGLAWTDTQYF
TRBV18	CASSPTSGPYNEQFF
TRBV19	CASSIVAAANQPQHF
TRBV27	CASSLSSSSLYGYTF
TRBV28	CASSLNWARGSYEQYF
TRBV21-1	CASSACGQRPYEQYF
TRBV19	CASSSPGTNTDTQYF
TRBV5-1	CASSLAKYNEQFF
TRBV29-1	CSVDYGLAGSSYNEQFF
TRBV12-2	CASRSPLPSGIVRTGELFF
TRBV4-3	CASSQDRSGRSTQYF
TRBV11-2	CASSLDPSGLYNEQFF
TRBV28	CASTRNGWNTEAFF